This T cell receptor beta chain was sequenced during a study of T cells in Graves' hyperthyroidism and ophthalmopathy. Amplification targeted TCR beta CDR3 regions from RNA transcripts. The HTBI set primed first-round TCR CDR3 RT-PCR. A single record per CDR3 protein comes from TCRdb applying MiXCR to the multiplex PCR reads. The sample has hundreds of thousands of distinct CDR3 sequences; 16% are singletons. CDR1 MGHRA and CDR2 YSYEKL come from the germline V gene. The CDR3 runs 15 residues. V trimming: 8 bases; J trimming: 2 bases; junction bases outside the gene matches: 4. Notes on the study in general: Ophthalmopathy got predicted by the model a median roughly 6.1 months before its onset.

This clonotype was picked up a small number of times. Its antigen is as yet unknown. It was uncontrolled infection, other autoimmune disease, pregnancy or lactation that excluded patients. This clonotype was sampled from a young woman with Graves' hyperthyroidism. The sample taken for sequencing was blood. This chain connects TRBV4-1 to TRBJ2-2; 11 nucleotides match TRBD2. This CDR3 is CASRLAGGNTGELFF. Written as DNA, the CDR3 is TGCGCCAGCCGTCTAGCGGGGGGCAACACCGGGGAGCTGTTTTTT.